These T cell receptor beta chains were read from a single sample in a study of tumor-infiltrating lymphocytes in primary liver carcinoma. MiXCR, applied by TCRdb to the multiplex PCR reads, yields one record per CDR3 protein. The data contain 150,000 to 200,000 distinct CDR3 sequences, around four fifths of them singletons. The specimen sequenced was tumor tissue from primary liver carcinoma. These receptors were taken from a man between 35 and 55 years old with primary liver carcinoma and hepatitis B virus infection. Both conserved end residues are trimmed from each CDR3. D genes are given only for firm matches.

d_call v_call cdr3_aa
- TRBV7-8 ARSALSQSSYNEQL
- TRBV30 VWSNTGTWVEQF
TRBD1 TRBV5-5 ATSLYVLLGQGSNEQF
- TRBV30 AWSSKDGNTIY
- TRBV6-1 ASNPVLVGTDTRY
- TRBV5-6 ASTFRPAGEAAF
- TRBV4-1 ASSQDPGTAGNQPQH
TRBD1 TRBV12-3/TRBV12-4 AGSYWDRGDYT
- TRBV28 ASSLGGTTDTQY
TRBD2 TRBV6-6 ATRLAGGPRTDTQF
TRBD2 TRBV6-5 ASSLGTSGKKTQY
TRBD2 TRBV29-1 SVMTSGRGFMSEQF
- TRBV4-1 ASRREGSGQLNSVQF
- TRBV10-3 AISDGENQPQH
- TRBV6-6 ANSSAGGTQPQH
- TRBV7-8 ASSLAPLQGKGEQY
- TRBV4-3 ASSLAYEDTQS
- TRBV6-2/TRBV6-3 ASSYRGRGTEVF
- TRBV4-1 ASSQEAATAYSEQF
TRBD2 TRBV11-1 ASSVGGPNEQL
- TRBV7-3 ASSLTKNTEAF
- TRBV11-2 ANSLVGLTGSNQPQR
TRBD2 TRBV11-2 ASSLWDSGKGARSSYEQY
- TRBV29-1 SALPDLNTEAL
- TRBV28 ASGTPNEKLF
- TRBV30 AWSVGWDTESF
TRBD2 TRBV6-1 TSSEETGGYNEQF
TRBD2 TRBV29-1 SVRPAGENYNGLF